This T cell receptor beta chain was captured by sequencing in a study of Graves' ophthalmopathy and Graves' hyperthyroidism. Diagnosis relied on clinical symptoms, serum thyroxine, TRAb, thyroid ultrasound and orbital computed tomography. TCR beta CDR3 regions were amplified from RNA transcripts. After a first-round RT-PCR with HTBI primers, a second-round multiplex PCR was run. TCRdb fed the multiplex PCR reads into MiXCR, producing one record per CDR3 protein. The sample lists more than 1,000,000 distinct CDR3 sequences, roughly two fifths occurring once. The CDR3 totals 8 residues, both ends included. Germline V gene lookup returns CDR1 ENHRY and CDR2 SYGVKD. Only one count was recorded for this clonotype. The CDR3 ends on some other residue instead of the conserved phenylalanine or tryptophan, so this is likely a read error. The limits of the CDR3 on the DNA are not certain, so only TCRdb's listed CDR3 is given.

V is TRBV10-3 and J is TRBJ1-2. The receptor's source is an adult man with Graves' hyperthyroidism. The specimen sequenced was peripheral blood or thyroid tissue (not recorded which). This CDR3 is CAISALNT.